This entry is about one T cell receptor (beta chain). This sample is drawn from a study of T cell changes during pregnancy in multiple sclerosis. Clones were sequenced by immunoSEQ multiplex PCR, and TCRdb holds only the in-frame ones, with some missing. The sample lists some 57,000 clones, less than 95% occurring once. The CDR3 has 14 residues. The V end lost 0 bases, the J end lost 1 base, and 7 bases lay between the germline ends. Germline lookup yields CDR1 SGHKS and CDR2 YYEKEE (reference sequence). The chain links TRBV5-5 to TRBJ1-1; no clear D gene. Sequenced here: CD4+ T cells from peripheral blood mononuclear cells, sampled after pregnancy. The sequence derives from a female donor in good health, enrolled as a control in a pregnancy study. CDR3 coding DNA: TGTGCCAGCAGCTTGGAAGGGAGGAACACTGAAGCTTTCTTT. Translated: CASSLEGRNTEAFF.